This T cell receptor (beta chain) was profiled in a study of blood T cell repertoires in COVID-19. Study overall: Samples representing acute and convalescent COVID-19 were sourced from the United States, Italy and Spain. Sample material is recorded as cDNA or gDNA derived from T cells, B-cell-depleted T cells, or PBMCs.

This clone has a handful of counts. V was shortened by 4 bases and J by 8 bases, with 20 bases between the two germline ends. This CDR3 spans 16 amino acids. Germline V gene data show CDR1 as SGHVS and CDR2 as FNYEAQ. Methods used by the authors: Researchers report that nucleated cell counts were estimated from reference gene primer amplification. Clones were read by immunoSEQ multiplex PCR, and TCRdb kept only the in-frame ones, dropping some. From that table come the V and J calls and clone size; the DNA was used to work out D and trimming. The repertoire has roughly 230,000 clones, over 80% of them found once; the top ten carry just under 6.5%.

Material for sequencing was peripheral blood. The V and J genes are TRBV7-6 and TRBJ1-4; unclear D gene. This clonotype was sampled from a woman aged 55 to 70 with active or convalescent COVID-19. The CDR3 bases are TGTGCCAGCAGCTATAGAGGGTCAGGTGGTGTGGAAAAACTGTTTTTT. Translating gives CASSYRGSGGVEKLFF.